This entry lists 9 T cell receptor beta chains sequenced from one sample in a study of blood T cell repertoires in COVID-19. Method: immunoSEQ multiplex PCR; TCRdb's copy keeps in-frame clones and lacks some. This sample yields 200,000 to 250,000 clones, of which 80% to 90% are seen a single time; over 3.5% belongs to the top ten. The sequencing sample was made of PBMCs or T cells enriched from blood (not recorded which). These receptors all come from a woman aged 25 to 45 who had been exposed to COVID-19.

The V gene is TRBV4-1, the J gene TRBJ2-1; tentative D call: TRBD2 (6 bases). Germline loops: CDR1 MGHRA, CDR2 YSYEKL. Trimming shortened V by 4 bases and J by 1 base, and 17 bases separated the two germline ends. The CDR3 is 17 residues long. The CDR3 protein is CASSPLGTSRSYNEQFF. The CDR3 DNA reads TGCGCCAGCAGCCCCCTCGGCACTAGCCGTTCCTACAATGAGCAGTTCTTC.

V gene TRBV20-1 combines with J gene TRBJ1-1; the D is unclear. Germline V gene lookup returns CDR1 DFQATT and CDR2 SNEGSKA (reference sequence). This CDR3 region has 10 residues. The ends were cut back, 5 bases at V and 8 bases at J, with 9 bases in the middle. The CDR3 DNA reads TGCAGTGCTTTATACATCGAAGCTTTCTTT. Translated, it gives CSALYIEAFF.

This sequence joins TRBV28 and TRBJ1-3; a possible D gene is TRBD1 (6 bases). This CDR3 has 15 amino acids. V was clipped by 3 bases and J by 8 bases, with 17 bases between them. Germline V gene data show CDR1 as MDHEN and CDR2 as SYDVKM. The DNA for the CDR3 is TGTGCCAGCAGTTTTAGCCCGTCAGGGGTCTACACCATATATTTT. Translated, it gives CASSFSPSGVYTIYF.

This chain links TRBV3-1 (or the pseudogene TRBV3-2) with TRBJ1-2, with D unresolved. The CDR3 consists of 15 residues. Trimming cost V 1 base and J 4 bases, with 13 bases left between them. Per germline, CDR1 LGHDT and CDR2 YNNKEL (reference sequence). The CDR3 spells CASSQGAGIAYGYTF. DNA of the CDR3: TGTGCCAGCAGCCAAGGGGCGGGCATTGCCTATGGCTACACCTTC.

Turning to this clone: Other DNA sequences within the sample encode an identical CDR3. The gene calls are TRBV5-4 and TRBJ2-7, with 7 nucleotides matching TRBD1. The germline CDR1 and CDR2 sequences are SGHNT and YYREEE (reference sequence). This CDR3 comprises 13 residues. J was trimmed by 5 bases and V by 0 bases; bases with no gene match: 2. As DNA, the CDR3 is TGTGCCAGCAGCTTGGGGACAGGAGACGAGCAGTACTTC. It specifies CASSLGTGDEQYF. The full variable domain, completed using reference TRBV5-4 and TRBJ2-7, is ETGVTQSPTHLIKTRGQQVTLRCSSQSGHNTVSWYQQALGQGPQFIFQYYREEENGRGNFPPRFSGLQFPNYSSELNVNALELDDSALYLCASSLGTGDEQYFGPGTRLTVT.

The chain has TRBV5-1 and TRBJ1-1; D gene unclear. Between the trimmed V and J ends, which lost 6 bases and 1 base, there was a span of 16 bases. This CDR3 region has 15 residues. Germline V lookup: CDR1 SGHRS, CDR2 YFSETQ. CDR3 region: CASTSVVGPNTEAFF. The CDR3 region has the DNA TGCGCCAGCACGTCTGTTGTGGGCCCGAACACTGAAGCTTTCTTT.

This chain links TRBV12-5 with TRBJ1-2; D not certain. The V and J ends lost 1 base and 3 bases respectively, with 12 bases between them. Germline assignment: CDR1 LGHNT and CDR2 FRNRAP. The CDR3 runs 15 residues. The CDR3 region has the DNA TGTGCTAGTGGTTTGGACCCAAAAACAGACTATGGCTACACCTTC. Protein sequence: CASGLDPKTDYGYTF.

This rearrangement joins TRBV29-1 to TRBJ2-5; perhaps TRBD1 as D (5 bases). Germline CDR1 and CDR2: SQVTM and ANQGSEA. With 3 bases removed from V and 3 bases from J, the gap between germline ends came to 5 bases. The CDR3 spans 11 residues. CDR3 in amino acids: CSVETEETQYF. For the CDR3, the DNA is TGCAGCGTTGAGACAGAAGAGACCCAGTACTTC.

J is TRBJ1-1 and V is TRBV6-5; D might be TRBD1 (6 bases). Trimming took 4 bases from V and 0 from J, leaving 9 bases between them. Germline V gives CDR1 MNHEY, CDR2 SVGAGI. This CDR3 is 14 amino acids long. The CDR3 loop is CASSSPGVNTEAFF. CDR3 in DNA: TGTGCCAGCAGTTCCCCAGGGGTGAACACTGAAGCTTTCTTT.